These 18 T cell receptor beta chains were all obtained from the same sample, sequenced in a study of identifying expanded T cells in peripheral blood. This table comes from immunoSEQ multiplex PCR, and its TCRdb copy is limited to in-frame clones, with some not included. Among 60,000 to 65,000 clones listed, over 75% were seen once. Specimen: blood. Receptors originate from a person between 18 and 70 years old in good health.

This clone was detected once. The chain links TRBV6-5 to TRBJ2-2; D might be TRBD1 (6 bases). Trimming cost V 2 bases and J 4 bases, with 8 bases left between them. Germline V lookup: CDR1 MNHEY, CDR2 SVGAGI. This CDR3 has 14 amino acids. The CDR3, as DNA: TGTGCCAGCAGTTACAGGGGGTCCACCGGGGAGCTGTTTTTT. Its translation: CASSYRGSTGELFF.

This sequence joins TRBV5-4 and TRBJ2-1; weak D call: TRBD2 (6 bases). The CDR3 contains 14 residues. The V and J ends lost 7 bases and 6 bases respectively, with 17 bases between them. Germline V gene sequence: CDR1 SGHNT, CDR2 YYREEE (reference sequence). CDR3 DNA sequence: TGTGCCAGCTTCCGATCCCTCGGGAGCAATGAGCAGTTCTTC. It specifies CASFRSLGSNEQFF.

The table lists this clone with a few counts. The rearrangement uses TRBV7-4 and TRBJ2-7, with TRBD1 as a possible D gene (5 bases). The CDR3 extends over 12 amino acids. V was trimmed by 5 bases and J by 1 base, leaving 6 bases between them. The germline CDR1 and CDR2 sequences are SGHVT and SQSDAQ. The CDR3 region is CASSHRSYEQYF. The CDR3 nucleotides are TGTGCCAGCAGCCACAGGTCCTACGAGCAGTACTTC. The complete variable domain, with remaining parts taken from reference TRBV7-4 and TRBJ2-7, reads GAGVSQSPRYKVAKRGRDVALRCDSISGHVTLYWYRQTLGQGSEVLTYSQSDAQRDKSGRPSGRFSAERPERSVSTLKIQRTEQGDSAVYLCASSHRSYEQYFGPGTRLTVT.

The J gene is TRBJ1-2, the V gene TRBV27; D is uncertain. Deletions cut 3 bases from V and 1 base from J, with 12 bases between. Looked up from germline, CDR1 is MNHEY and CDR2 is SMNVEV (reference sequence). This CDR3 contains 15 residues. CDR3 nucleotide sequence: TGTGCCAGCAGTTTTCTAAACCGGATTAACTATGGCTACACCTTC. Translated, it gives CASSFLNRINYGYTF.

This clone occurred once. V gene TRBV14 combines with J gene TRBJ1-4; D is unclear. CDR1 and CDR2 from the germline V gene are SGHDN and FVKESK. V lost 4 bases to trimming and J lost 7 bases, with 10 bases between them. This CDR3 region has 13 residues. For the CDR3, the DNA is TGTGCCAGCAGCCTGAGGCGCAGTGAAAAACTGTTTTTT. Protein sequence: CASSLRRSEKLFF.

The chain employs TRBV7-2 and TRBJ2-3; D unresolved. The CDR3 is made up of 13 amino acids. The V gene lost 1 base and the J gene lost 5 bases, with 7 bases spanning the gap. CDR1 SGHTA and CDR2 FQGNSA come from the germline V gene. CDR3 residues: CASSLVWGDTQYF. The CDR3 DNA sequence: TGTGCCAGCAGCTTAGTATGGGGAGATACGCAGTATTTT.

This chain links TRBV27 with TRBJ2-7; no clear D gene. Trimming removed 5 bases at V and 3 bases at J, with 11 bases between. In germline, CDR1 is MNHEY, CDR2 SMNVEV (reference sequence). This CDR3 is built from 13 residues. The CDR3 reads CASSPKVYYEQYF. CDR3 coding DNA: TGTGCCAGCAGTCCCAAGGTATACTACGAGCAGTACTTC.

The rearrangement joins TRBV5-6 to TRBJ2-1, with 9 bases lining up with TRBD1. V was clipped by 0 bases and J by 8 bases; unmatched bases: 3. Germline CDR1 reads SGHDT; CDR2 reads YYEEEE. The CDR3 totals 14 residues. CDR3 DNA sequence: TGTGCCAGCAGCTTGGGGACAGGGGTTTATGAGCAGTTCTTC. It yields the protein CASSLGTGVYEQFF.

The chain combines TRBV5-4 with TRBJ2-5, with 8 bases fitting TRBD2. Germline V CDR1 and CDR2: SGHNT, YYREEE (reference sequence). The CDR3 runs 14 residues. Losses at the gene ends were 3 bases for V and 5 bases for J; bases not matched to a gene: 6. CDR3 coding DNA: TGTGCCAGCAGCTCCGGACTAGCAAGGGAGACCCAGTACTTC. It codes for CASSSGLARETQYF.

The chain is built from TRBV19 and TRBJ2-2, with a possible D match to TRBD1 (5 bases). Trimming cost V 7 bases and J 0 bases, with 12 bases left between them. This CDR3 contains 15 residues. CDR1 and CDR2 from the germline V gene are LNHDA and SQIVND (reference sequence). Here the CDR3 reads CASKWGPANTGELFF. For the CDR3, the DNA is TGTGCCAGTAAGTGGGGCCCGGCGAACACCGGGGAGCTGTTTTTT.

This clone was seen a single time. This chain uses TRBV5-1 with TRBJ1-3; no clear D. Germline V gene lookup returns CDR1 SGHRS and CDR2 YFSETQ. V lost 2 bases and J lost 1, with 4 bases in between. The CDR3 length is 13 residues. CDR3 sequence (DNA): TGCGCCAGCAGCTTTCAGTCTGGAAACACCATATATTTT. This gives the protein CASSFQSGNTIYF. The variable domain in full, with the rest retrieved from reference TRBV5-1 and TRBJ1-3, is KAGVTQTPRYLIKTRGQQVTLSCSPISGHRSVSWYQQTPGQGLQFLFEYFSETQRNKGNFPGRFSGRQFSNSRSEMNVSTLELGDSALYLCASSFQSGNTIYFGEGSWLTVV.

V is TRBV19 and J is TRBJ2-7; D call uncertain. Germline loops: CDR1 LNHDA, CDR2 SQIVND (reference sequence). This CDR3 region has 14 residues. Trimming shortened V by 5 bases and J by 0 bases, and 11 bases separated the two germline ends. The chain's CDR3 is CASSGSIHSYEQYF. CDR3 in DNA: TGTGCCAGTAGTGGGTCTATTCACTCCTACGAGCAGTACTTC.

The genes are TRBV4-2 and TRBJ1-1; D remains ambiguous. The germline gives CDR1 LGHNA, CDR2 YNFKEQ. V was cut by 0 bases and J by 11 bases, with 13 bases left in between. The CDR3 consists of 13 residues. The CDR3 region is CASSQDGEVRAFF. The CDR3 coding sequence is TGTGCCAGCAGCCAAGATGGGGAGGTGAGGGCTTTCTTT.

This clone was found once. The V call is TRBV9, the J call TRBJ2-7, with 11 nucleotides matching TRBD1. Per germline, CDR1 SGDLS and CDR2 YYNGEE. The CDR3 covers 16 residues. The V segment lost 3 bases and the J segment 3 bases; nucleotides outside the gene matches: 8. CDR3 nucleotide sequence: TGTGCCAGCAGCGAAACGGGACAGGGGGAGATCTACGAGCAGTACGTC. This codes for CASSETGQGEIYEQYV.

The V gene is TRBV12-5, the J gene TRBJ2-3; 8 bases line up with TRBD2. V gave up 5 bases and J gave up 5 bases; unmatched junction bases: 12. The CDR3 contains 16 residues. The germline V gene has CDR1 LGHNT and CDR2 FRNRAP. This chain's CDR3 is CASGPPPQAGGDTQYF. CDR3 sequence (DNA): TGTGCTAGTGGTCCTCCCCCGCAGGCGGGGGGAGATACGCAGTATTTT. The variable domain in full, completed from reference TRBV12-5 and TRBJ2-3, reads DARVTQTPRHKVTEMGQEVTMRCQPILGHNTVFWYRQTMMQGLELLAYFRNRAPLDDSGMPKDRFSAEMPDATLATLKIQPSEPRDSAVYFCASGPPPQAGGDTQYFGPGTRLTVL.

This clone was detected only a few times. The V gene is TRBV30, the J gene TRBJ2-3; 9 bases are shared with TRBD2. The CDR3 is 14 residues long. V lost 1 base and J lost 2; bases outside the gene matches: 1. Germline CDR1 is GTSNPN and CDR2 is SVGIG (reference sequence). The CDR3 reads CAWSGLAATDTQYF. CDR3 sequence (DNA): TGTGCCTGGAGTGGACTAGCGGCCACAGATACGCAGTATTTT.

The chain uses TRBV5-4 and TRBJ2-2, with 13 bases aligning to TRBD2. Trimming removed 4 bases from V and 1 base from J; junction bases left unmatched: 7. The germline V gene encodes CDR1 SGHNT and CDR2 YYREEE (reference sequence). This CDR3 is built from 18 residues. The CDR3 loop is CASSPGGLAGLNTGELFF. The CDR3 nucleotides read TGTGCCAGCAGCCCTGGGGGACTAGCGGGACTGAACACCGGGGAGCTGTTTTTT.

Turning to this clone: This CDR3 is also generated by other DNA sequences in the sample. The chain is built from TRBV20-1 and TRBJ2-5; no firm D call. Deletions cut 6 bases from V and 5 bases from J, with 7 bases between. Per germline, CDR1 DFQATT and CDR2 SNEGSKA (reference sequence). The CDR3 is made up of 10 amino acids. The DNA for the CDR3 is TGCAGTGCCCTGGGGGAGACCCAGTACTTC. Its protein is CSALGETQYF.